This passage covers 27 T cell receptor beta chains from one sample sequenced in a study of CD8 T cells in Susac syndrome. Random hexamers were used to reverse transcribe the RNA input (about 0.5 to 1 ug). TCRdb passed the immunoSEQ multiplex PCR reads through MiXCR, listing each CDR3 protein once. The table includes approximately 150,000 distinct CDR3 sequences, over 75% detected once. Sequencing was performed on CD8+ T cells from PBMCs. The source is a human donor with multiple sclerosis.

This clonotype turned up a few times. The chain combines TRBV6-1 with TRBJ1-6; D gene ambiguous. Looked up from germline, CDR1 is MNHNS and CDR2 is SASEGT. V lost 3 bases, J lost 0 bases, and 15 bases lay in between. CDR3 length equals 18 residues. CDR3: CASSEAGYLSSYNSPLHF. DNA for the CDR3: TGTGCCAGCAGTGAGGCAGGCTATCTGAGCTCCTATAATTCACCCCTCCACTTT.

The V and J genes are TRBV24-1 and TRBJ2-5, with 8 bases aligning to TRBD2. Trimming removed 8 bases from V and 2 bases from J; junction bases left unmatched: 3. Germline V lookup: CDR1 KGHDR, CDR2 SFDVKD. This CDR3 has 13 residues. The CDR3 DNA follows: TGTGCCACCAAACTAGCGGTACAAGAGACCCAGTACTTC. Protein: CATKLAVQETQYF.

The gene calls are TRBV4-1 and TRBJ2-3; no clear D. The CDR3 runs to 15 residues. V dropped 0 bases and J dropped 6 bases, with 13 bases sitting between them. The germline V gene encodes CDR1 MGHRA and CDR2 YSYEKL. CDR3: CASSQDPAMGDTQYF. Written as DNA, the CDR3 is TGCGCCAGCAGCCAAGATCCGGCTATGGGGGATACGCAGTATTTT.

This clonotype occurred a few times. The chain joins TRBV11-2 to TRBJ1-1; TRBD1 aligns across 8 bases. V gave up 6 bases and J gave up 0 bases; unmatched junction bases: 9. Germline CDR1 SGHAT, CDR2 FQNNGV. This CDR3 is built from 16 residues. This CDR3 reads CASRTGTGNLNTEAFF. In nucleotides, the CDR3 is TGTGCCAGCAGGACCGGGACAGGCAACCTGAACACTGAAGCTTTCTTT. Combining the CDR3 with reference TRBV11-2 and TRBJ1-1 gives the whole variable domain EAGVAQSPRYKIIEKRQSVAFWCNPISGHATLYWYQQILGQGPKLLIQFQNNGVVDDSQLPKDRFSAERLKGVDSTLKIQPAKLEDSAVYLCASRTGTGNLNTEAFFGQGTRLTVV.

The V call is TRBV5-4, the J call TRBJ2-7; no definite D call. The germline V and J ends were trimmed by 4 bases and 1 base, with 15 bases remaining between them. The germline gives CDR1 SGHNT, CDR2 YYREEE (reference sequence). CDR3 size: 15 residues. The CDR3, as DNA: TGTGCCAGCAGCCCTACCGGTCTGAGTTCCTACGAGCAGTACTTC. Translating it yields CASSPTGLSSYEQYF. Looking up the rest from reference TRBV5-4 and TRBJ2-7 gives the full variable domain: ETGVTQSPTHLIKTRGQQVTLRCSSQSGHNTVSWYQQALGQGPQFIFQYYREEENGRGNFPPRFSGLQFPNYSSELNVNALELDDSALYLCASSPTGLSSYEQYFGPGTRLTVT.

The rearrangement links TRBV7-9 to TRBJ1-2; D gene uncertain. Germline-derived CDR1 and CDR2 are SEHNR and FQNEAQ (reference sequence). The V gene lost 5 bases and the J gene lost 2 bases, with 15 bases spanning the gap. The CDR3 covers 15 residues. The CDR3 region is CASSRQENLNYGYTF. The CDR3 nucleotides are TGTGCCAGCAGCCGTCAGGAAAACCTGAACTATGGCTACACCTTC.

The chain couples TRBV5-6 to TRBJ2-6; D not resolved. The CDR3 is made up of 14 amino acids. V lost 3 bases and J 2 bases, leaving 6 bases between the germline ends. The V gene's germline CDR1 is SGHDT and CDR2 YYEEEE. CDR3 protein: CASSSLAGANVLTF. The CDR3 DNA follows: TGTGCCAGCAGCTCCCTGGCTGGGGCCAACGTCCTGACTTTC.

The V gene is TRBV9, the J gene TRBJ1-1; 7 bases align to TRBD1. With V trimmed by 4 bases and J by 6 bases, 6 bases remained unmatched. Germline lookup yields CDR1 SGDLS and CDR2 YYNGEE. The CDR3 totals 13 residues. CDR3 residues: CASSLGDSPEAFF. Written as DNA, the CDR3 is TGTGCCAGCAGCCTAGGGGACAGCCCTGAAGCTTTCTTT.

The sample holds one count of this clonotype. The chain employs TRBV29-1 and TRBJ2-1; 8 bases align to TRBD2. The germline CDR1 and CDR2 sequences are SQVTM and ANQGSEA. The CDR3 length is 13 residues. V gave up 4 bases and J gave up 8 bases; unmatched junction bases: 7. Written as DNA, the CDR3 is TGCAGCGTTGGGTCGGGAGGGGATCATGAGCAGTTCTTC. Protein sequence: CSVGSGGDHEQFF.

The chain uses TRBV24-1 and TRBJ2-1; 9 bases agree with TRBD2. CDR3 length: 16 residues. Trimming cost V 5 bases and J 8 bases; bases outside gene matches: 12. Germline V CDR1 and CDR2: KGHDR, SFDVKD. This CDR3 is CATSVGVAGVNDEQFF. CDR3 nucleotides: TGTGCCACCAGTGTCGGGGTAGCGGGAGTTAACGATGAGCAGTTCTTC.

The CDR3 DNA reads TGTGCCAGTAGGATAACATCGGAAGACACTGAAGCTTTCTTT. Translated, it gives CASRITSEDTEAFF. V and J are TRBV19 and TRBJ1-1; D not resolved. V was cut by 6 bases and J by 3 bases, with 14 bases left in between. The length of the CDR3 is 14 residues. Germline CDR1 is LNHDA and CDR2 is SQIVND (reference sequence).

The rearrangement links TRBV4-3 to TRBJ1-1; 10 bases line up with TRBD1. The CDR3 spans 16 residues. The V segment lost 0 bases and the J segment 0 bases; nucleotides outside the gene matches: 1. Germline V lookup: CDR1 LGHNA, CDR2 YSLEER. The CDR3: CASSQDGTGVNTEAFF. The CDR3 bases are TGCGCCAGCAGCCAAGACGGGACAGGGGTGAACACTGAAGCTTTCTTT.

This clonotype occurred once. The chain employs TRBV12-3 or TRBV12-4 and TRBJ2-3; no firm D call. The ends were cut back, 3 bases at V and 0 bases at J, with 16 bases in the middle. CDR3 length equals 17 residues. The chain's CDR3 is CASSFVLLGSSTDTQYF. The CDR3 coding sequence is TGTGCCAGCAGTTTTGTATTATTGGGTAGCAGCACAGATACGCAGTATTTT.

The rearrangement uses TRBV7-9 and TRBJ1-1, with D unresolved. V shed 5 bases and J shed 1 base, with 8 bases lying between them. The CDR3 sequence is 13 residues long. Per germline, CDR1 SEHNR and CDR2 FQNEAQ (reference sequence). The CDR3, as DNA: TGTGCCAGCAGCAACGCCCCGAACACTGAAGCTTTCTTT. This translates into CASSNAPNTEAFF.

This sequence joins TRBV12-3 or TRBV12-4 and TRBJ2-1; 7 bases map to TRBD2. This CDR3 comprises 16 residues. V shed 3 bases and J 2 bases; nucleotides not matched to a gene: 7. CDR3 sequence (DNA): TGTGCCAGCAGTTTCGGGGGGAGGACTCCCTACAATGAGCAGTTCTTC. It codes for CASSFGGRTPYNEQFF.

Here the CDR3 reads CASREGTNPNEQYV. CDR3 nucleotides: TGTGCCAGCAGAGAGGGGACTAACCCTAACGAGCAGTACGTC. The chain links TRBV2 to TRBJ2-7; 7 bases align to TRBD2. The J segment lost 5 bases and the V segment lost 6 bases, leaving 10 bases of the junction unmatched. Germline lookup yields CDR1 SNHLY and CDR2 FYNNEI. CDR3 length: 14 residues.

A single count supports this clonotype. V usage is TRBV27 and J usage is TRBJ2-1, with D perhaps assigned TRBD1 or TRBD2 (5 bases each). Germline CDR1 reads MNHEY; CDR2 reads SMNVEV (reference sequence). The CDR3 totals 15 residues. V was pared by 6 bases and J by 4 bases, with 16 bases between. The CDR3, as DNA: TGTGCCAGCAGCCCTGGGACCGTAGGGTACAATGAGCAGTTCTTC. As protein: CASSPGTVGYNEQFF.

V gene TRBV19 combines with J gene TRBJ2-1, with D maybe TRBD2 (6 bases). V gave up 1 base and J gave up 2 bases, with 9 bases separating them. The CDR3 has 15 residues. CDR1 is LNHDA and CDR2 is SQIVND in the germline V gene (reference sequence). This CDR3 is CASSIVPSAYNEQFF. The CDR3 DNA reads TGTGCCAGTAGTATAGTCCCTAGCGCCTACAATGAGCAGTTCTTC.

The chain links TRBV6-1 to TRBJ2-1, with 8 bases matching TRBD1. V dropped 7 bases and J dropped 5; count of bases not matched to a gene: 10. The CDR3 is 15 residues long. Germline V gene data show CDR1 as MNHNS and CDR2 as SASEGT. Here the CDR3 reads CASKSGQGANNEQFF. The CDR3 DNA follows: TGTGCCAGCAAATCGGGGCAGGGGGCGAACAATGAGCAGTTCTTC.

This sequence joins TRBV27 and TRBJ2-1; possibly TRBD2 for D (6 bases). CDR3 length equals 13 residues. V lost 5 bases to trimming and J lost 7 bases, with 12 bases between them. Germline V lookup: CDR1 MNHEY, CDR2 SMNVEV (reference sequence). DNA for the CDR3: TGTGCCAGCAGTGGGGGGTTTTCTAATGAGCAGTTCTTC. Its translation is CASSGGFSNEQFF.

The chain carries TRBV12-3 or TRBV12-4 and TRBJ1-2; D unclear. The CDR3 is 13 amino acids. Trimming took off 2 bases at V and 4 bases at J, with 8 bases between the two ends. Written as DNA, the CDR3 is TGTGCCAGCAGTTTAACAGATGGCTATGGCTACACCTTC. Translation: CASSLTDGYGYTF.

This chain connects TRBV5-8 to TRBJ1-1, with D uncertain. Germline lookup yields CDR1 SGHTS and CDR2 YDEGEE. This CDR3 has 13 residues. V was trimmed by 2 bases and J by 3 bases, leaving 8 bases between them. CDR3 region: CASSFREDTEAFF. The CDR3 DNA is TGTGCCAGCAGCTTTCGGGAGGACACTGAAGCTTTCTTT.

CDR3 bases: TGCGCCAGCAGCCAGGTGGGGGGGGACTCCTACGAGCAGTACTTC. Its translation is CASSQVGGDSYEQYF. The chain has TRBV4-1 and TRBJ2-7; 7 bases fit TRBD2. This CDR3 comprises 15 residues. Trimming at V came to 3 bases and at J to 0 bases, leaving 5 bases not matched to a gene. From germline, CDR1 is MGHRA and CDR2 YSYEKL.

V usage is TRBV2 and J usage is TRBJ1-6, with TRBD1 matching over 8 bases. J gave up 7 bases and V 1 base, and 12 bases lay outside the gene matches. The CDR3 totals 18 residues. The germline V gene has CDR1 SNHLY and CDR2 FYNNEI. The DNA for the CDR3 is TGTGCCAGCAGTGAAGATTTGCTTACAGGGGGGGCAAATTCACCCCTCCACTTT. Its translation is CASSEDLLTGGANSPLHF.

The chain uses TRBV6-5 and TRBJ2-5, with D possibly TRBD1 on 5 matching bases. Trimming took 2 bases from V and 4 from J, leaving 17 bases between them. The CDR3 loop spans 16 amino acids. Germline CDR1 MNHEY, CDR2 SVGAGI. Here the CDR3 DNA reads TGTGCCAGCAGTTACGTGGCAGGGTCTAAGGGAGAGACCCAGTACTTC. As protein: CASSYVAGSKGETQYF.

The chain has TRBV19 and TRBJ1-1; D not resolved. The CDR3 extends over 13 amino acids. The germline V gene encodes CDR1 LNHDA and CDR2 SQIVND (reference sequence). V lost 7 bases, J lost 2 bases, and 11 bases lay in between. The CDR3 loop is CASTEPLNTEAFF. CDR3 nucleotide sequence: TGTGCCAGTACGGAGCCCCTCAACACTGAAGCTTTCTTT.

The rearrangement links TRBV10-2 to TRBJ2-2; D uncertain. The V gene lost 8 bases and the J gene lost 7 bases, with 23 bases spanning the gap. The CDR3 is made up of 16 amino acids. Germline V gives CDR1 WSHSY, CDR2 SAAADI. This CDR3 is CASSTARTAEIGELFF. CDR3 DNA sequence: TGCGCCAGCTCTACCGCCCGGACCGCGGAGATCGGGGAGCTGTTTTTT.